This TCR beta chain was identified during a study of Ad26.COV2.S vaccination and SARS-CoV-2 variants. Profiled with immunoSEQ multiplex PCR; TCRdb holds only in-frame clones, not every one. The sample lists about 410,000 clones, approximately 92% occurring once. Germline CDR1 and CDR2: MDHEN and SYDVKM. The CDR3 is 18 residues long. The germline V and J ends were trimmed by 1 base and 1 base, with 19 bases remaining between them. Treatment here: roughly 20 received Ad26.COV2.S at low or high dose, single or two shots; 5 received placebo; per-sample allocation not given. Samples were taken on day 63 after the first vaccine or placebo injection.

The chain is built from TRBV28 and TRBJ1-2; possibly TRBD1 for D (5 bases). The clonotype comes from a person aged 18 to 59 who received the Ad26.COV2.S COVID-19 vaccine or a placebo. Specimen: peripheral blood, collected in a trial of Ad26.COV2.S vaccine versus placebo. Written as DNA, the CDR3 is TGTGCCAGCAGTTTATCTGGTTGGTCAGTCGACAGTAACTATGGCTACACCTTC. Its protein product is CASSLSGWSVDSNYGYTF.